This TCR beta chain was sequenced in a study of shared clonotypes between healthy human individuals. CDR1 is MDHEN and CDR2 is SYDVKM in the germline V gene. This CDR3 contains 16 residues. Germline trimming cut 3 bases from V and 3 bases from J; bases unmatched to any gene: 8. The method was immunoSEQ multiplex PCR; TCRdb's version includes in-frame clones alone and lacks a portion of them. Counted here are 740,000 or so clones, roughly 73% occurring once; the ten biggest clones make up around 2%. The material sequenced was memory CD4+ T cells sorted from blood. Subset here: CD45RA-negative fraction. This TCR was sampled from a woman aged 25 to 45 in good health. The V gene is TRBV28, the J gene TRBJ2-3; TRBD1 aligns across 8 bases. The CDR3 nucleotides read TGTGCCAGCAGTTTTTTACGACAGGGGAGAACAGATACGCAGTATTTT. This encodes CASSFLRQGRTDTQYF. Based on the CDR3 plus reference TRBV28 and TRBJ2-3, the full variable domain is DVKVTQSSRYLVKRTGEKVFLECVQDMDHENMFWYRQDPGLGLRLIYFSYDVKMKEKGDIPEGYSVSREKKERFSLILESASTNQTSMYLCASSFLRQGRTDTQYFGPGTRLTVL.